The rows below give T cell receptor beta chains drawn from one sample of a study of T-cell reconstitution after alpha-beta-depleted transplantation in children. TCRdb passed the PCR reads through MiXCR, listing each CDR3 protein once. The sample contains 200,000 to 250,000 distinct CDR3 sequences, around 7.7% of which appear only once. Material: PBMCs, mostly from graft donor cells, obtained 360 days after TCRalphabeta/CD19-depleted stem cell transplant. The receptors come from a male patient aged 2 to 9 who had a stem cell transplant for acute myeloid leukemia, so the T cells may come from the graft donor. The CDR3 runs from the conserved cysteine through the conserved F or W. The order of the fields is clone size, D gene, J gene, V gene, CDR3 DNA, CDR3 protein. The D gene is left open where the match is weak. Some rows mark clone size as missing; the rest say once, few, many or name a class of expanded clone.

clone size: few; D gene: .; J gene: TRBJ2-1; V gene: TRBV20-1; CDR3 DNA: TGCAGTGCTAGAGATCGGGCAGGGGAGAATGAGCAGTTCTTC; CDR3 protein: CSARDRAGENEQFF
clone size: few; D gene: TRBD1; J gene: TRBJ2-7; V gene: TRBV6-1; CDR3 DNA: TGTGCCAGCAGTAGACAGGGGGCCCTCTACGAGCAGTACTTC; CDR3 protein: CASSRQGALYEQYF
clone size: many; D gene: TRBD2; J gene: TRBJ2-1; V gene: TRBV29-1; CDR3 DNA: TGCAGCGTTGAAGGGACTAGGGAAGACAATGAGCAGTTCTTC; CDR3 protein: CSVEGTREDNEQFF
clone size: many; D gene: .; J gene: TRBJ2-1; V gene: TRBV4-3; CDR3 DNA: TGCGCCAGCAGCCAAGATGCTTCCGCGCACCCGTACAATGAGCAGTTCTTC; CDR3 protein: CASSQDASAHPYNEQFF
clone size: few; D gene: .; J gene: TRBJ2-5; V gene: TRBV3-1; CDR3 DNA: TGTGCCAGCAGCCGGTCAGAACTGCAACCTCAAGAGACCCAGTACTTC; CDR3 protein: CASSRSELQPQETQYF
clone size: .; D gene: .; J gene: TRBJ2-5; V gene: TRBV5-1; CDR3 DNA: TGCGCCAGCAGCTTGCCCCGGGGCGAACAAGAGACCCAGTACTTC; CDR3 protein: CASSLPRGEQETQYF
clone size: many; D gene: .; J gene: TRBJ1-4; V gene: TRBV5-1; CDR3 DNA: TGCGCCAGCAGCTTGCGGGGGGAAGGTGAAAAACTGTTTTTT; CDR3 protein: CASSLRGEGEKLFF
clone size: .; D gene: TRBD2; J gene: TRBJ2-7; V gene: TRBV7-2; CDR3 DNA: TGTGCCAGCAGCTGGGGACTAGTCTACGAGCAGTACTTC; CDR3 protein: CASSWGLVYEQYF
clone size: .; D gene: .; J gene: TRBJ2-7; V gene: TRBV24-1; CDR3 DNA: TGTGCCACCAGTGATTTGCGTCCTTTGGGAATCGGAGTGATCTCCTACGAGCAGTACTTC; CDR3 protein: CATSDLRPLGIGVISYEQYF
clone size: many; D gene: .; J gene: TRBJ1-2; V gene: TRBV7-2; CDR3 DNA: TGTGCCAGCAGCGAGACAGGTTACTATGGCTACACCTTC; CDR3 protein: CASSETGYYGYTF
clone size: many; D gene: TRBD1; J gene: TRBJ2-3; V gene: TRBV5-1; CDR3 DNA: TGCGCCAGCAGCCGCGACAGGGGCGCCAAGACAGATACGCAGTATTTT; CDR3 protein: CASSRDRGAKTDTQYF